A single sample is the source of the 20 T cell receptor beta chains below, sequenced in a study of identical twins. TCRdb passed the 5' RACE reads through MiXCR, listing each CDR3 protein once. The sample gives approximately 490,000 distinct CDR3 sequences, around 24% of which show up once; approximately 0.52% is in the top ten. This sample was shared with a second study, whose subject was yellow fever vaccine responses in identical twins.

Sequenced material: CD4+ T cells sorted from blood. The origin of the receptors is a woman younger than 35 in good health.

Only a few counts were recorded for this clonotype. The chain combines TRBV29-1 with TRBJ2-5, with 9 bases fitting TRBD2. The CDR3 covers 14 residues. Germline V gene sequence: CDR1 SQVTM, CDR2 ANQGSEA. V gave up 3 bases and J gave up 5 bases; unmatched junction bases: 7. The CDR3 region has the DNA TGCAGCGTTGAGGGCGGGGGGGCCCGGGAGACCCAGTACTTC. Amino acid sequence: CSVEGGGARETQYF.

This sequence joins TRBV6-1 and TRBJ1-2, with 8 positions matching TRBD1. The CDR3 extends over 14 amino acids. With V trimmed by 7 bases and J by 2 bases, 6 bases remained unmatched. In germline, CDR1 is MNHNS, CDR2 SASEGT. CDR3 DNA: TGTGCCAGCAAGGGGGACAGGACAAACTATGGCTACACCTTC. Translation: CASKGDRTNYGYTF.

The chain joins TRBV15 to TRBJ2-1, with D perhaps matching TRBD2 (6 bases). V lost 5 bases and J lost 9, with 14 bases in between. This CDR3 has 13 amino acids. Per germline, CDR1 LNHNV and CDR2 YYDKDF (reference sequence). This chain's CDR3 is CATSSTYGGEQFF. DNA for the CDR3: TGTGCCACCAGCTCCACGTACGGGGGTGAGCAGTTCTTC.

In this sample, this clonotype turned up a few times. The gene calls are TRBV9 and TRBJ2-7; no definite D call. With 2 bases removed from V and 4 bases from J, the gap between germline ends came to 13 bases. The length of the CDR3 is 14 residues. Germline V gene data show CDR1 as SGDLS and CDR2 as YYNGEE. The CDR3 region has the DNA TGTGCCAGCAGCGTTGGCCCTACCCCTTACGAGCAGTACGTC. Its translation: CASSVGPTPYEQYV.

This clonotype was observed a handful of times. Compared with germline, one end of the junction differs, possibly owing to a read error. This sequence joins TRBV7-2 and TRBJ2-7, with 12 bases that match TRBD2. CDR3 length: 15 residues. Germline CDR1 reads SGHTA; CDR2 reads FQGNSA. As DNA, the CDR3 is TGCGCCAGCAGCCTCGGACTAGCGGGGCCCTACGAGCAGTACTTC. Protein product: CASSLGLAGPYEQYF.

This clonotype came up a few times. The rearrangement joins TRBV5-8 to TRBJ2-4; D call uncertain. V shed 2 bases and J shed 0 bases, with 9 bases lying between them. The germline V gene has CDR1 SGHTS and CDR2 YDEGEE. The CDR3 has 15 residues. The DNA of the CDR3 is TGTGCCAGCAGCTTATCGGTGACAGCCAAAAACATTCAGTACTTC. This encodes CASSLSVTAKNIQYF.

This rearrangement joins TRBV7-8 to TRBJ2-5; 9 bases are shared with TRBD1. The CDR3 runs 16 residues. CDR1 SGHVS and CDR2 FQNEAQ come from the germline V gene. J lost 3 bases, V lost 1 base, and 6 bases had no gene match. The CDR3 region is CASSLERGQGKETQYF. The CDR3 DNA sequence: TGTGCCAGCAGCTTAGAGCGCGGACAGGGGAAAGAGACCCAGTACTTC. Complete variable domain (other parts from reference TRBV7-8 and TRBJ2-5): GAGVSQSPRYKVAKRGQDVALRCDPISGHVSLFWYQQALGQGPEFLTYFQNEAQLDKSGLPSDRFFAERPEGSVSTLKIQRTQQEDSAVYLCASSLERGQGKETQYFGPGTRLLVL.

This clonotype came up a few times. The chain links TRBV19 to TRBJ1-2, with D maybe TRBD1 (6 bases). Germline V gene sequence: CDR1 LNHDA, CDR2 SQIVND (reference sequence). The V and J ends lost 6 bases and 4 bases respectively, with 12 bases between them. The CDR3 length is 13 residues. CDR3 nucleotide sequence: TGTGCCAGTAGGGACAGCGGGGTCTATGGCTACACCTTC. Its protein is CASRDSGVYGYTF.

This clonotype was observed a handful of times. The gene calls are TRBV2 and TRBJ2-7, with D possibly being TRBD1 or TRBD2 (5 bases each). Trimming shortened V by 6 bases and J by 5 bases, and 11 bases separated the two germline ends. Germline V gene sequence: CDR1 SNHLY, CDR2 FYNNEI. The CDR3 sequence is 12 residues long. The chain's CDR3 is CASRTRGNEQYF. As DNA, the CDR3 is TGTGCCAGCAGGACCCGGGGCAACGAGCAGTACTTC.

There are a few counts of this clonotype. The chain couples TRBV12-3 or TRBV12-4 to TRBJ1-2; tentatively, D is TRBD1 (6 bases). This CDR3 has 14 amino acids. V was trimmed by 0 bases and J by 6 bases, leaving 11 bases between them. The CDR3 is CASSLAGRDNGYTF. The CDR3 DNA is TGTGCCAGCAGTTTAGCGGGCAGGGACAATGGCTACACCTTC.

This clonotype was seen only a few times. The CDR3 protein is CSARTGTGWLAGYNEQFF. As DNA, the CDR3 is TGCAGTGCTAGAACCGGGACAGGGTGGCTAGCGGGGTACAATGAGCAGTTCTTC. The J gene is TRBJ2-1, the V gene TRBV20-1; D tentatively fits TRBD1 or TRBD2 (9 bases each). The CDR3 is made up of 18 amino acids. The V gene lost 2 bases and the J gene lost 4 bases, with 24 bases spanning the gap. Germline lookup yields CDR1 DFQATT and CDR2 SNEGSKA (reference sequence).

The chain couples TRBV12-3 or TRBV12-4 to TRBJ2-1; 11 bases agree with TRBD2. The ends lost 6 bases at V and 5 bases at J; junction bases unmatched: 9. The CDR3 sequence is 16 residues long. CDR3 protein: CASSLLAGVTDNEQFF. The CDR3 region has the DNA TGTGCCAGCAGCTTACTAGCGGGAGTCACGGACAATGAGCAGTTCTTC.

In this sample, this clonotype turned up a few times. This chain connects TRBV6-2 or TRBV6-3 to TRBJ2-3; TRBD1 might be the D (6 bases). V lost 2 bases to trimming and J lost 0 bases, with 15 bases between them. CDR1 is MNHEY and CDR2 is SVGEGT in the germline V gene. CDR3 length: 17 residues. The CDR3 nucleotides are TGTGCCAGCAGTTACGGTCGCCAAACAGGGAGCACAGATACGCAGTATTTT. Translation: CASSYGRQTGSTDTQYF.

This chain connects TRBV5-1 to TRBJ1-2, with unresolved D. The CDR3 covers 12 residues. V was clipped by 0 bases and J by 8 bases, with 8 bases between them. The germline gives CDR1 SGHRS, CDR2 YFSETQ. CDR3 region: CASSLGVSGYTF. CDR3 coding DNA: TGCGCCAGCAGCTTGGGGGTTTCCGGCTACACCTTC.

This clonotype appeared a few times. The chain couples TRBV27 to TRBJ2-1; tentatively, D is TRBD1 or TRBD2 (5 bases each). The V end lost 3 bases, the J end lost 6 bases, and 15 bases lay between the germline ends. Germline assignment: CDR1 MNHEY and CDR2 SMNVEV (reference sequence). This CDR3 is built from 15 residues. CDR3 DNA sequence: TGTGCCAGCAGTTTCCCCAGCGGCCAGGGCAATGAGCAGTTCTTC. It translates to CASSFPSGQGNEQFF.

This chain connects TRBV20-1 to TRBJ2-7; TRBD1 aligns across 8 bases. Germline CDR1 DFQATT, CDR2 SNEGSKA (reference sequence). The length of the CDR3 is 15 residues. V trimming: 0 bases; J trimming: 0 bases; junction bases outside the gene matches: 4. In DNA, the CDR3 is TGCAGTGCTAGAGATCCGGGACAGGTCTCCTACGAGCAGTACTTC. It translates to CSARDPGQVSYEQYF.

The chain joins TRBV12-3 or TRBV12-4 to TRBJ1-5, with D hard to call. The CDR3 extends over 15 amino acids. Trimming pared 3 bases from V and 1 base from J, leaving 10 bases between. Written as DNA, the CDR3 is TGTGCCAGCAGTTTGGGTGCACAGAGCAATCAGCCCCAGCATTTT. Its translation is CASSLGAQSNQPQHF.

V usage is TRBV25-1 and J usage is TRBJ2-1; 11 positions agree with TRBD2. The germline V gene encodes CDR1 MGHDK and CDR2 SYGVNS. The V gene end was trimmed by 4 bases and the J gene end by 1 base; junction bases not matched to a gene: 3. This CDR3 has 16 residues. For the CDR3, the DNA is TGTGCCAGCAGTGTCGCTAGCGGGAGGTCCTACAATGAGCAGTTCTTC. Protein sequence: CASSVASGRSYNEQFF.

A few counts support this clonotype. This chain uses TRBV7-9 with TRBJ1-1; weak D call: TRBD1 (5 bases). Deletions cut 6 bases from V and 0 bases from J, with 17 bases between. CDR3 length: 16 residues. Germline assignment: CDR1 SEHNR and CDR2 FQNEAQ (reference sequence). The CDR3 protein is CASSSSEGTMNTEAFF. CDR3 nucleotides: TGTGCCAGCAGTTCTTCCGAGGGGACCATGAACACTGAAGCTTTCTTT.

Here the CDR3 reads CASSSEQGLETQYF. The CDR3 region has the DNA TGTGCCAGCAGCTCCGAACAGGGTTTGGAGACCCAGTACTTC. The chain couples TRBV7-9 to TRBJ2-5; D possibly corresponds to TRBD1 (6 bases). CDR3 length: 14 residues. V lost 4 bases and J 5 bases, leaving 14 bases between the germline ends. Looked up from germline, CDR1 is SEHNR and CDR2 is FQNEAQ (reference sequence).